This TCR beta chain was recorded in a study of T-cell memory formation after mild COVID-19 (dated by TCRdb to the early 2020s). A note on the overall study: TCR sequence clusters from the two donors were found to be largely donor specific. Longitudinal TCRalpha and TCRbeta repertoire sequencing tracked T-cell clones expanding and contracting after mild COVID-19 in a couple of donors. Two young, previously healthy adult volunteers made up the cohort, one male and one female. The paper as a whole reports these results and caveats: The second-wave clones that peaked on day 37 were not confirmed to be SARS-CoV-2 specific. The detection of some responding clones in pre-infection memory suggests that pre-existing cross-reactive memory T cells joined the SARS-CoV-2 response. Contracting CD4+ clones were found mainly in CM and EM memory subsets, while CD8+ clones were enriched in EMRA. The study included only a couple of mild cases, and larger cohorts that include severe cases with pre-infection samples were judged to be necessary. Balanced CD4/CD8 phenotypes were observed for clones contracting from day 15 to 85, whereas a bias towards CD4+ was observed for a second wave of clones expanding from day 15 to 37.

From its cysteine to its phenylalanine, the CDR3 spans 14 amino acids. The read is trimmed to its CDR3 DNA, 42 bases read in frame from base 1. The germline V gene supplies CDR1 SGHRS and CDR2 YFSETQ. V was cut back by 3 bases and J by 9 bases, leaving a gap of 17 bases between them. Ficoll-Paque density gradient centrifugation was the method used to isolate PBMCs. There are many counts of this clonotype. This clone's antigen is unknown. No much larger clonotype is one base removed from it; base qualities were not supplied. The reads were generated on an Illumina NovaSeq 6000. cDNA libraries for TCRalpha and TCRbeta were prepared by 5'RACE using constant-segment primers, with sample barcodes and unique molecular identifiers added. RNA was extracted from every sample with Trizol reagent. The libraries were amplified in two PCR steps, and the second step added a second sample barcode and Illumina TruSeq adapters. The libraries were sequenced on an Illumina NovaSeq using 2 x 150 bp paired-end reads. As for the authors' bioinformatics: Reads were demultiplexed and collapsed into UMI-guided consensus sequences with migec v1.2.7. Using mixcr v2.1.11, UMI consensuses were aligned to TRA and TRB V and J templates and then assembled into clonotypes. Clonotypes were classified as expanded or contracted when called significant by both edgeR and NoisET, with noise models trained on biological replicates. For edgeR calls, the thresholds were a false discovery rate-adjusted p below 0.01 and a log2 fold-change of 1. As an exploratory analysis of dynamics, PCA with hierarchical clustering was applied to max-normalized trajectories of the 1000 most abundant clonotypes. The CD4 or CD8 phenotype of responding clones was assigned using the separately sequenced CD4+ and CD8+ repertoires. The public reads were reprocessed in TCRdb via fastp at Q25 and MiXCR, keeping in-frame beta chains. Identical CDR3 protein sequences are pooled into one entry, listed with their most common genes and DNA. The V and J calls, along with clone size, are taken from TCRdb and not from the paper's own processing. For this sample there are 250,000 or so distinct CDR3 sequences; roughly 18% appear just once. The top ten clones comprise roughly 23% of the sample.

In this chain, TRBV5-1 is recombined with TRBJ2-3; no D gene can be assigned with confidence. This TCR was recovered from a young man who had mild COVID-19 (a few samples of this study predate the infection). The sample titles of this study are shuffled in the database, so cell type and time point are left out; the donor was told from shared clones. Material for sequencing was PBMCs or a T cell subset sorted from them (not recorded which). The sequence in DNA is TGCGCCAGCAGCTCCCAAGGTCCGGCAGGAACGCAGTATTTT. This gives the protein CASSSQGPAGTQYF. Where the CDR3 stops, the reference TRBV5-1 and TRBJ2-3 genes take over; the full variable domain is KAGVTQTPRYLIKTRGQQVTLSCSPISGHRSVSWYQQTPGQGLQFLFEYFSETQRNKGNFPGRFSGRQFSNSRSEMNVSTLELGDSALYLCASSSQGPAGTQYFGPGTRLTVL.